Listed here are 3 T cell receptor beta chains from one sample, sequenced in a study of blood T cell repertoires in COVID-19. Sequenced by immunoSEQ multiplex PCR; TCRdb stores in-frame clones only, minus some. The sample yields fewer than 35,000 clones, around 87% seen once. Sequencing used peripheral blood. These receptors were collected from a man in his 60s with active COVID-19.

In this sample, this clone turned up once. This rearrangement joins TRBV5-1 to TRBJ1-2; 7 positions agree with TRBD1. The V gene end was trimmed by 4 bases and the J gene end by 8 bases; junction bases not matched to a gene: 11. The CDR3 runs to 14 residues. Germline V gene data show CDR1 as SGHRS and CDR2 as YFSETQ. The CDR3 is CASSSTTGNTGYTF. Here the CDR3 DNA reads TGCGCCAGCAGCAGCACGACAGGGAACACGGGCTACACCTTC.

This clone showed up just a few times. V is TRBV5-4 and J is TRBJ2-5; 12 positions agree with TRBD2. From germline, CDR1 is SGHNT and CDR2 YYREEE (reference sequence). V lost 4 bases, J lost 3 bases, and 7 bases stayed unmatched. The CDR3 extends over 16 amino acids. The CDR3 coding sequence is TGTGCCAGCAGCCATAGACTAGCGGGGGCGGAAGAGACCCAGTACTTC. It is translated as CASSHRLAGAEETQYF.

The chain has TRBV12-3 or TRBV12-4 and TRBJ1-1; no firm D call. The CDR3 is made up of 11 amino acids. The V and J ends lost 7 bases and 7 bases respectively, with 10 bases between them. CDR3 in DNA: TGTGCCAGCACCACCTCGGGTGAAGCTTTCTTT. Its translation is CASTTSGEAFF.